Shown below are 20 T cell receptor beta chains from a single sample sequenced in a study of T cell responses to AZD1222 COVID-19 vaccine. Assay used: immunoSEQ multiplex PCR; TCRdb lists only in-frame clones, some missing. The repertoire holds some 170,000 clones, with about 91% as singletons. The specimen comprised peripheral blood, sampled on day 0 of MenACWY control vaccination. These TCRs come from an adult in good health.

The chain links TRBV3-1 (or the pseudogene TRBV3-2) to TRBJ2-1; TRBD2 matches 14 bases. This CDR3 has 14 amino acids. V was pared by 6 bases and J by 6 bases, with 1 base of the junction left unmatched. Germline V gene sequence: CDR1 LGHDT, CDR2 YNNKEL (reference sequence). In DNA, the CDR3 is TGTGCCAGCAGGGGGACTAGCGGGAGCAATGAGCAGTTCTTC. It specifies CASRGTSGSNEQFF.

This chain connects TRBV10-1 to TRBJ1-1; perhaps TRBD1 as D (5 bases). V lost 0 bases and J 6 bases, leaving 14 bases between the germline ends. The CDR3 contains 15 residues. Germline CDR1 WNHNN, CDR2 SYGVQD (reference sequence). This chain's CDR3 is CASSESNAGRAEAFF. The CDR3 bases are TGCGCCAGCAGTGAGTCGAACGCAGGGAGGGCTGAAGCTTTCTTT.

The chain has TRBV6-5 and TRBJ2-3, with TRBD2 as a possible D gene (6 bases). The V end lost 5 bases, the J end lost 0 bases, and 12 bases lay between the germline ends. The CDR3 spans 15 residues. Germline values: CDR1 MNHEY, CDR2 SVGAGI. The DNA of the CDR3 is TGTGCCAGCAGTCTTAGCGGAACTAGCACAGATACGCAGTATTTT. It codes for CASSLSGTSTDTQYF.

This chain links TRBV6-4 with TRBJ2-3, with 10 positions matching TRBD2. Germline CDR1 reads MRHNA; CDR2 reads SNTAGT. The CDR3 loop spans 15 amino acids. V lost 3 bases to trimming and J lost 3 bases; unmatched junction nucleotides: 3. The CDR3 sequence is CASSESLAGTDTQYF. The DNA for the CDR3 is TGTGCCAGCAGTGAATCACTAGCGGGGACAGATACGCAGTATTTT.

The genes are TRBV19 and TRBJ1-1, with D unresolved. V was trimmed by 5 bases and J by 4 bases, leaving 11 bases between them. CDR3 length equals 13 residues. Germline assignment: CDR1 LNHDA and CDR2 SQIVND (reference sequence). The CDR3 bases are TGTGCCAGTAGTCTTCGGGGAGCCACTGAAGCTTTCTTT. Its translation is CASSLRGATEAFF.

The CDR3: CASSLLGRTEAFF. The CDR3 DNA sequence: TGTGCCAGCAGTTTATTAGGGAGAACTGAAGCTTTCTTT. V gene TRBV27 combines with J gene TRBJ1-1, with D unclear. V was clipped by 1 base and J by 5 bases, with 8 bases between them. Per the germline V gene, CDR1 is MNHEY and CDR2 is SMNVEV (reference sequence). The CDR3 sequence is 13 residues long.

The chain has TRBV20-1 and TRBJ2-7; D is uncertain. The CDR3 runs to 11 residues. CDR1 is DFQATT and CDR2 is SNEGSKA in the germline V gene (reference sequence). V was cut by 4 bases and J by 6 bases, with 10 bases left in between. The CDR3 spells CSATELAEQYF. The CDR3 DNA sequence: TGCAGTGCTACGGAGCTCGCCGAGCAGTACTTC.

The V gene is TRBV5-1, the J gene TRBJ2-7; D is perhaps TRBD2 (5 bases). V was trimmed by 5 bases and J by 3 bases, leaving 18 bases between them. Per the germline V gene, CDR1 is SGHRS and CDR2 is YFSETQ. The CDR3 spans 15 residues. The chain's CDR3 is CASSDGSQVGYEQYF. For the CDR3, the DNA is TGCGCCAGCAGTGATGGGAGTCAAGTGGGCTACGAGCAGTACTTC.

With respect to this clone: Other DNA sequences within the sample encode an identical CDR3. The J gene is TRBJ1-2, the V gene TRBV5-1; TRBD1 aligns across 8 bases. V shed 0 bases, J shed 7 bases, and the junction held 5 bases outside the gene matches. The CDR3 loop spans 14 amino acids. Germline V gene lookup returns CDR1 SGHRS and CDR2 YFSETQ. As DNA, the CDR3 is TGCGCCAGCAGCTTGGCAGGGACAGGAGGTGGCTACACCTTC. Translated: CASSLAGTGGGYTF.

The gene calls are TRBV16 and TRBJ1-1, with D hard to call. The CDR3 consists of 15 residues. With 4 bases removed from V and 1 base from J, the gap between germline ends came to 13 bases. CDR1 is KGHSY, CDR2 FQNENV, per germline. The CDR3 region is CASSRAKGRNTEAFF. The CDR3 nucleotides are TGTGCCAGCAGCCGCGCGAAGGGCCGGAACACTGAAGCTTTCTTT. Supplemented by reference TRBV16 and TRBJ1-1, the full variable domain reads GEEVAQTPKHLVRGEGQKAKLYCAPIKGHSYVFWYQQVLKNEFKFLISFQNENVFDETGMPKERFSAKCLPNSPCSLEIQATKLEDSAVYFCASSRAKGRNTEAFFGQGTRLTVV.

Here the CDR3 reads CATSDHQGYEQYF. The CDR3 DNA follows: TGTGCCACCAGTGACCATCAGGGCTACGAGCAGTACTTC. This chain links TRBV24-1 with TRBJ2-7; D possibly corresponds to TRBD1 (5 bases). The germline V and J ends were trimmed by 4 bases and 3 bases, with 9 bases remaining between them. Germline V CDR1 and CDR2: KGHDR, SFDVKD. The CDR3 totals 13 residues.

The CDR3 here is CASSDINYGYTF. In DNA, the CDR3 is TGTGCCAGCAGTGACATTAACTATGGCTACACCTTC. V and J are TRBV12-3 or TRBV12-4 and TRBJ1-2, with D uncertain. Trimming removed 5 bases at V and 1 base at J, with 5 bases between. The CDR3 runs 12 residues.

The chain joins TRBV28 to TRBJ1-1; D gene unclear. The germline V gene encodes CDR1 MDHEN and CDR2 SYDVKM. The CDR3 spans 16 residues. Trimming cost V 2 bases and J 3 bases, with 16 bases left between them. The CDR3 DNA reads as TGTGCCAGCAGTTTAACCGGCCAACCAAGGGACACTGAAGCTTTCTTT. Its protein product is CASSLTGQPRDTEAFF.

This clone was seen just once. The chain joins TRBV3-1 (or the pseudogene TRBV3-2) to TRBJ2-1, with a tentative D call TRBD1 (8 bases). CDR3 length: 15 amino acids. Trimming left V 1 base short and J 6 bases short, with 13 bases between. Germline assignment: CDR1 LGHDT and CDR2 YNNKEL (reference sequence). For the CDR3, the DNA is TGTGCCAGCAGCCAAGGGACAGGGAGGGTCAATGAGCAGTTCTTC. It is translated as CASSQGTGRVNEQFF.

The genes are TRBV2 and TRBJ1-1; 11 bases map to TRBD1. The J segment lost 3 bases and the V segment lost 6 bases, leaving 6 bases of the junction unmatched. The CDR3 totals 15 residues. Germline CDR1 is SNHLY and CDR2 is FYNNEI. This CDR3 reads CASRQDRGQDTEAFF. DNA of the CDR3: TGTGCCAGCAGGCAGGACAGGGGGCAGGACACTGAAGCTTTCTTT.

V and J are TRBV5-1 and TRBJ1-4; 11 bases map to TRBD1. V lost 3 bases to trimming and J lost 1 base; unmatched junction nucleotides: 2. Germline CDR1 reads SGHRS; CDR2 reads YFSETQ. This CDR3 is 16 amino acids long. The CDR3 coding sequence is TGCGCCAGCAGCTGGGGACAGGGGGGAACTAATGAAAAACTGTTTTTT. This codes for CASSWGQGGTNEKLFF.

This chain connects TRBV9 to TRBJ1-6; the match to TRBD1 covers 8 bases. Unmatched junction bases numbered 2, after V lost 0 bases and J lost 6 bases. The CDR3 length is 15 residues. Looked up from germline, CDR1 is SGDLS and CDR2 is YYNGEE. The CDR3 bases are TGTGCCAGCAGCGTAGGAACAGGGGGTAATTCACCCCTCCACTTT. It codes for CASSVGTGGNSPLHF.

This rearrangement joins TRBV19 to TRBJ1-1, with unresolved D. The CDR3 contains 14 residues. V lost 3 bases to trimming and J lost 0 bases, with 8 bases between them. Germline V gene data show CDR1 as LNHDA and CDR2 as SQIVND (reference sequence). CDR3 sequence: CASSMGVLNTEAFF. CDR3 coding DNA: TGTGCCAGTAGTATGGGAGTCCTGAACACTGAAGCTTTCTTT.

The chain uses TRBV15 and TRBJ2-3; D is unclear. V lost 2 bases and J 0 bases, leaving 6 bases between the germline ends. This CDR3 has 14 residues. Germline V CDR1 and CDR2: LNHNV, YYDKDF (reference sequence). In nucleotides, the CDR3 is TGTGCCACCAGCAGATTCGGTAGCACAGATACGCAGTATTTT. Amino acids: CATSRFGSTDTQYF.

Only one count was recorded for this clone. The CDR3 reads CASAATGQSTEAFF. The CDR3 DNA is TGTGCTAGTGCCGCGACAGGGCAATCCACTGAAGCTTTCTTT. The rearrangement uses TRBV12-5 and TRBJ1-1; 7 nucleotides agree with TRBD1. Trimming cost V 7 bases and J 4 bases; bases outside gene matches: 9. Germline loops: CDR1 LGHNT, CDR2 FRNRAP. CDR3 length: 14 residues.